This TCR beta chain is from a study of T cells expressing NK-cell markers. Across the study: Most of the eight sequenced donors tested HCMV-seropositive; one tested seronegative.

TCRdb re-called the 5' RACE reads; every CDR3 protein appears as one record, without DNA. Seen in this sample are about 540,000 distinct CDR3 sequences; the ten most common clones hold approximately 4%. Germline CDR1 reads MGHDK; CDR2 reads SYGVNS. The CDR3 has 15 residues. The sample taken for sequencing was blood T cells: a sorted CD56 or NKG2C T cell subset, CD4+ or CD8+ T cells, or bulk PBMC T cells (not recorded which). The clonotype originates from a man between 18 and 35 years old in good health. The J gene is TRBJ2-3, the V gene TRBV25-1. CDR3 sequence reads: CASSGLSSPTDTQYF.